This is a list of T cell receptor beta chains from one sample in a study of human T cells and chemical hapten exposure. TCRdb called the RACE reads again in MiXCR, with one record for every CDR3 protein. The table includes under 45,000 distinct CDR3 sequences, 5.5% detected once. Sequenced: whole blood. The receptors were gathered from a human donor in good health. Some clones in this sample may be carry-over from other donors' samples. The CDR3 runs from the conserved cysteine through the conserved F or W. A D gene is named only where the DNA matches it firmly. A clone size is listed for some rows: how often the clone was seen (once, few, many), or a class if it is expanded.

V	D	J	size	DNA	CDR3
TRBV29-1	TRBD1	TRBJ1-2	many	TGCAGCGGGGGACAGATGGGGCCCTATGGCTACACCTTC	CSGGQMGPYGYTF
TRBV3-1	.	TRBJ2-1	many	TGTGCCAGCAGCCAAGGCATGACAGTTGGTGAGCAGTTCTTC	CASSQGMTVGEQFF
TRBV20-1	.	TRBJ2-7	.	TGCAGTGGGGTGGGGGAGCGCCAATACGAGCAGTACTTC	CSGVGERQYEQYF
TRBV3-1	.	TRBJ1-2	.	TGTGCCAGCAGCCAAGCCGGTGAGTATGGCTACACCTTC	CASSQAGEYGYTF
TRBV5-6	TRBD1	TRBJ2-7	.	TGTGCCAGCAGCCACGGGACAGCCGTCTACGAGCAGTACTTC	CASSHGTAVYEQYF
TRBV6-5	TRBD1	TRBJ1-6	many	TGTGCCAGCAGGGGGGGACAGGGAGAGGTGTCACCCCTCCACTTT	CASRGGQGEVSPLHF
TRBV30	TRBD2	TRBJ2-1	.	TGTGCCTGGAGTCTCCTAGCGGGGATCTTTTTGGTCTTC	CAWSLLAGIFLVF
TRBV5-1	TRBD1	TRBJ2-2	many	TGCGCCAGCCGCCGGGACAGGAGATATACCGGGGAGCTGTTTTTT	CASRRDRRYTGELFF
TRBV5-1	.	TRBJ2-3	many	TGCGCCAGCAGCCGGATACCCACAGATACGCAGTATTTT	CASSRIPTDTQYF
TRBV4-1	.	TRBJ1-3	many	TGCGCCAGCAGCCAAGATTTCAGGGACTCTGGAAACACCATATATTTT	CASSQDFRDSGNTIYF
TRBV27	.	TRBJ1-1	.	TGTGCCAGCAGTTTACTGGCAGGTCGCCGGGATGAGGCTTTCTTT	CASSLLAGRRDEAFF
TRBV29-1	.	TRBJ2-3	.	TGCAGCGGTGCCGACTGTCAGGATACGCAGTATTTT	CSGADCQDTQYF
TRBV5-6	.	TRBJ2-1	many	TGTGCCAGCAGCTTGGTTTCCCCGGATGAGCAGTTCTTC	CASSLVSPDEQFF
TRBV12-5	.	TRBJ1-5	many	TGTGCTAGTGGTTTGCCGCCCCCGCGGACGGGCCCCAATCAGCCCCAGCATTTT	CASGLPPPRTGPNQPQHF
TRBV6-6	.	TRBJ1-2	many	TGTGCCAGCAGTTACACGCAGGGACACTATGGCTACACCTTC	CASSYTQGHYGYTF
TRBV9	.	TRBJ2-1	few	TGTGCCAGCAGCGTACTAAGCGTCCTCTCCTACAATGAGCAGTTCTTC	CASSVLSVLSYNEQFF
TRBV12-3/TRBV12-4	TRBD2	TRBJ2-1	many	TGTGCCAGCACCCCCCGGACTAGCGGGGGGGCAAATGAGCAGTTCTTC	CASTPRTSGGANEQFF
TRBV4-2	.	TRBJ2-7	many	TGTGCCAGCAGCCAAGTCTCCTCCGGGGGACAGTACGAGCAGTACTTC	CASSQVSSGGQYEQYF
TRBV27	.	TRBJ1-5	many	TGTGCCAGCAGGTGGACAGAGAAAGGGCCCCAGCATTTT	CASRWTEKGPQHF
TRBV29-1	.	TRBJ1-1	.	TGCAGCGTGTTTGGGGAATTGGGTACTGAAGCTTTCTTT	CSVFGELGTEAFF
TRBV28	.	TRBJ1-2	many	TGTGCCAGCAGTAAAAGGGCAGCGAGGTATGGCTACACCTTC	CASSKRAARYGYTF
TRBV28	.	TRBJ2-7	many	TGTGCCAGCGTCGGGGCTCACCAAAGCTACGAGCAGTACTTC	CASVGAHQSYEQYF
TRBV28	TRBD1	TRBJ1-1	.	TGTGCCAGCCGAGAGGGAGGGGGCTTAACTGAAGCTTTCTTT	CASREGGGLTEAFF
TRBV4-2	.	TRBJ1-1	many	TGTGCCAGCAGCCACCCCCCCGCAGGAGGGGGTATGACTGAAGCTTTCTTT	CASSHPPAGGGMTEAFF
TRBV5-6	.	TRBJ2-1	many	TGTGCCAGCAGCGCCGGGGCTGTAGCGATAATATACAATGAGCAGTTCTTC	CASSAGAVAIIYNEQFF
TRBV6-1	.	TRBJ1-3	few	TGTGCCAGCAGTGAAGGTGGAGGGGGTAATGGAAACACCATATATTTT	CASSEGGGGNGNTIYF
TRBV4-2	.	TRBJ2-1	many	TGTGCCAGCAGCCAAGAACAAGGCGCGGGCGAGCAGTTCTTC	CASSQEQGAGEQFF
TRBV2	.	TRBJ2-1	few	TGTGCCAGCAGTGTTGAGCTTTTCAATGAGCAGTTCTTC	CASSVELFNEQFF
TRBV29-1	TRBD1	TRBJ1-2	few	TGCAGCGTTTCACCCGGGACAGGATACTATGGCTACACCTTC	CSVSPGTGYYGYTF
TRBV10-2	.	TRBJ1-5	many	TGCGCCAGCGCTTGGGGAACTGACGGCAATCAGCCCCAGCATTTT	CASAWGTDGNQPQHF
TRBV18	TRBD2	TRBJ2-3	few	TGTGCCAGCTCCCTAGCGGGGGGGAGCACAGATACGCAGTATTTT	CASSLAGGSTDTQYF
TRBV12-3/TRBV12-4	TRBD2	TRBJ2-3	many	TGTGCCAGCAGTCTCCGGACTAGCGGAGGAATTTTCTCGCAGTATTTT	CASSLRTSGGIFSQYF
TRBV7-2	TRBD2	TRBJ2-3	many	TGTGCCAGCAGCTTAGCGGGAGGGACAGATACGCAGTATTTT	CASSLAGGTDTQYF
TRBV12-3/TRBV12-4	.	TRBJ2-1	many	TGTGCCAGCAGTTTAAGGCAGGGGGGGAATGAGCAGTTCTTC	CASSLRQGGNEQFF
TRBV4-2	TRBD2	TRBJ2-7	many	TGTGCCAGCAGCCAAGAAGAGACTAGCGGTTACGAGCAGTACTTC	CASSQEETSGYEQYF
TRBV6-5	TRBD1	TRBJ1-1	many	TGTGCCAGCAGAGACAGGGATGAAGCTTTCTTT	CASRDRDEAFF
TRBV2	.	TRBJ2-1	many	TGTGCCAGCAGTGACAGTAGCTACAATGAGCAGTTCTTC	CASSDSSYNEQFF
TRBV14	.	TRBJ2-7	many	TGTGCCAGCAGCCAAGCACTGACTGGGCAGTACTTC	CASSQALTGQYF
TRBV12-3/TRBV12-4	.	TRBJ1-1	many	TGTGCCAGCACATGGGATCGTGGGACTGAAGCTTTCTTT	CASTWDRGTEAFF
TRBV3-1	TRBD1	TRBJ2-7	many	TGTGCCAGCAGTCAATTACGGACAGGCGAGCAGTACTTC	CASSQLRTGEQYF
TRBV28	.	TRBJ1-1	.	TGTGCCAGCAGTTCCTTAGGAGGGCTTGGGAGCCCTGAAGCTTTCTTT	CASSSLGGLGSPEAFF
TRBV29-1	.	TRBJ2-6	many	TGCAGCGTGGTTACCGGGACGGTGAGCTCTGGGGCCAACGTCCTGACTTTC	CSVVTGTVSSGANVLTF
TRBV12-5	.	TRBJ2-3	many	TGTGCTAGTGGTTTGTTGGAGGGCCAAGCGCAGTATTTT	CASGLLEGQAQYF
TRBV30	.	TRBJ1-6	.	TGTGCCTGGACGGCGGCGTATAATTCACCCCTCCACTTT	CAWTAAYNSPLHF
TRBV29-1	.	TRBJ2-5	many	TGCAGCGTTGAGGCGGGGAAAAGGGAGACCCAGTACTTC	CSVEAGKRETQYF
TRBV29-1	.	TRBJ1-2	few	TGCAGCGTCCAAGCGAGGGGGGGCGCGGACTATGGCTACACCTTC	CSVQARGGADYGYTF
TRBV28	.	TRBJ1-4	few	TGTGCCAGCAGTTTCCCCGGGGGGCGGAATGAAAAACTGTTTTTT	CASSFPGGRNEKLFF
TRBV6-5	.	TRBJ1-1	few	TGTGCCAGCAGTTACTTGGGCCTTAACACTGAAGCTTTCTTT	CASSYLGLNTEAFF
TRBV7-9	.	TRBJ2-3	few	TGTGCCAGCAGCTTAGAGGCAGATACGCAGTATTTT	CASSLEADTQYF